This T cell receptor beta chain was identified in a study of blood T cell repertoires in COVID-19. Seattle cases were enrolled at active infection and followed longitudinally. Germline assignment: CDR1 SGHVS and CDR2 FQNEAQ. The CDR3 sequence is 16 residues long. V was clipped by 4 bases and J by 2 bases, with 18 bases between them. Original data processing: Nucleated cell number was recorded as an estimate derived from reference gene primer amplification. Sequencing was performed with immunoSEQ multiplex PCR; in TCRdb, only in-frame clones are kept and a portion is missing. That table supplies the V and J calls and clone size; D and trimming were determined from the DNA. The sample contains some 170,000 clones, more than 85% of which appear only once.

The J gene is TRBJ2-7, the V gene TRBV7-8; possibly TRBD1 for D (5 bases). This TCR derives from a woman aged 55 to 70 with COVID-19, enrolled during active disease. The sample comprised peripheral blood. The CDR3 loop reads CASSSPVREDPYEQYF. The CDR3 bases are TGTGCCAGCAGCTCGCCTGTCAGGGAAGATCCCTACGAGCAGTACTTC.